These 30 T cell receptor beta chains were sequenced from one sample in a study of cytomegalovirus exposure and HLA in healthy donors. The PCR made use of 60 Vbeta and 13 Jbeta primers. Sequencing used immunoSEQ multiplex PCR; TCRdb keeps in-frame clones, though not all of them. The sample contains some 130,000 clones, approximately 87% of which appear only once. The sequencing input was PBMCs. The receptors stem from a man between 40 and 49 years old in good health and CMV-seronegative.

The V call is TRBV18, the J call TRBJ2-3, with 8 bases identical to TRBD2. CDR3 length equals 15 residues. The V and J ends lost 2 bases and 3 bases, in that order; junction bases with no gene match: 4. The V gene's germline CDR1 is KGHSH and CDR2 LQKENI. The CDR3 sequence is CASSPSVAGTDTQYF. The CDR3 nucleotides read TGTGCCAGCTCACCATCGGTAGCGGGGACAGATACGCAGTATTTT.

The CDR3 DNA reads as TGTGCCAGCAGCACCGGGACATACCTCACAGATACGCAGTATTTT. Amino acids: CASSTGTYLTDTQYF. The rearrangement links TRBV6-5 to TRBJ2-3; possible D gene TRBD1, 6 bases. CDR3 size: 15 residues. V was shortened by 6 bases and J by 2 bases, with 15 bases between the two germline ends. Germline lookup yields CDR1 MNHEY and CDR2 SVGAGI.

The J gene is TRBJ1-5, the V gene TRBV27, with D uncertain. V lost 2 bases to trimming and J lost 6 bases, with 11 bases between them. Germline CDR1 is MNHEY and CDR2 is SMNVEV (reference sequence). The length of the CDR3 is 14 residues. The CDR3 sequence is CASSLAPPGQPQHF. The CDR3 DNA follows: TGTGCCAGCAGTTTAGCCCCCCCGGGTCAGCCCCAGCATTTT.

This chain connects TRBV19 to TRBJ2-4, with D perhaps matching TRBD1 (6 bases). The germline V gene encodes CDR1 LNHDA and CDR2 SQIVND (reference sequence). The CDR3 length is 14 residues. Trimming stripped 3 bases from V and 3 bases from J, with 9 bases between. CDR3 bases: TGTGCCAGTAGTATGACAGGAGGCAAAAACATTCAGTACTTC. This sequence encodes CASSMTGGKNIQYF.

This chain connects TRBV2 to TRBJ2-7, with D unresolved. Between the trimmed V and J ends, which lost 10 bases and 2 bases, there was a span of 21 bases. This CDR3 is built from 15 residues. Germline V gene data show CDR1 as SNHLY and CDR2 as FYNNEI. CDR3 nucleotides: TGTGCCACCTCTCTTGGGCGTAACCTGGCCTACGAGCAGTACTTC. It specifies CATSLGRNLAYEQYF.

The V call is TRBV7-9, the J call TRBJ2-5; TRBD2 matches at 7 bases. The end of the DNA aligns better with TRBJ2-7, so the J call may be wrong. The CDR3 consists of 18 residues. Germline V gives CDR1 SEHNR, CDR2 FQNEAQ (reference sequence). This CDR3 reads CASSLALRTLAASYEQYF. CDR3 in DNA: TGTGCCAGCAGCTTAGCGCTGAGGACCCTAGCGGCCTCCTACGAGCAGTACTTC.

The chain joins TRBV15 to TRBJ2-5; D remains ambiguous. Matching the DNA end better, TRBJ2-7 makes the J call doubtful. Germline CDR1 reads LNHNV; CDR2 reads YYDKDF (reference sequence). This CDR3 spans 13 amino acids. The DNA of the CDR3 is TGTGCCACCAGCAGAGTGGTTACCTACGAGCAGTACTTC. Translated, it gives CATSRVVTYEQYF.

The rearrangement joins TRBV29-1 to TRBJ2-3; D is undetermined. The V end lost 0 bases, the J end lost 6 bases, and 7 bases lay between the germline ends. CDR3 length: 12 residues. CDR1 SQVTM and CDR2 ANQGSEA come from the germline V gene. The CDR3 region has the DNA TGCAGCGTTGAAGAAGAGGATGATACGCAGTATTTT. Translating gives CSVEEEDDTQYF.

This clone was seen only a few times. The V and J genes are TRBV9 and TRBJ1-1; D not certain. Germline CDR1 SGDLS, CDR2 YYNGEE. There are 15 residues in the CDR3. V lost 4 bases to trimming and J lost 3 bases, with 16 bases between them. The CDR3 coding sequence is TGTGCCAGCAGCCCTTCTCGGCGGCGGGACACTGAAGCTTTCTTT. Translation: CASSPSRRRDTEAFF.

This rearrangement joins TRBV21-1 to TRBJ2-2; TRBD2 was called by the table and not checked on the DNA. TRBV21-1 is flagged as a pseudogene. The CDR3 is 15 amino acids. CDR3 region: CASSKERTNTGELFF. The CDR3 DNA reads as TGTGCCAGCAGCAAGGAGCGGACGAACACCGGGGAGCTGTTTTTT.

J is TRBJ2-7 and V is TRBV29-1, with D maybe TRBD2 (6 bases). V lost 4 bases, J lost 2 bases, and 15 bases lay in between. CDR1 and CDR2 from the germline V gene are SQVTM and ANQGSEA. The CDR3 consists of 14 residues. CDR3 nucleotide sequence: TGCAGCGTTGCACGCGGGGAGACAGCCTACGAGCAGTACTTC. It encodes CSVARGETAYEQYF.

This sequence joins TRBV6-1 and TRBJ1-4; D is ambiguous. The germline CDR1 and CDR2 sequences are MNHNS and SASEGT. CDR3 size: 15 residues. V lost 1 base and J lost 9, with 15 bases in between. In nucleotides, the CDR3 is TGTGCCAGCAGTGAAGAGGGAGGGATAGGGAAAAAACTGTTTTTT. This sequence encodes CASSEEGGIGKKLFF.

This clone has more than one count but fewer than ten. The chain recombines TRBV2 with TRBJ1-5; the D gene is possibly TRBD1 (5 bases). The V end was cut by 11 bases, the J end by 0 bases, with 14 bases between. Germline CDR1 reads SNHLY; CDR2 reads FYNNEI. This CDR3 comprises 14 residues. CDR3 bases: TGTGCCGGACGGGGGGGGGATAGCAATCAGCCCCAGCATTTT. Its translation: CAGRGGDSNQPQHF.

The sample holds one count of this clone. The CDR3 DNA sequence: TGTGCCAGCAACGCCCGGGAGGCCCCGAGCTCCTACGAGCAGTACTTC. This gives the protein CASNAREAPSSYEQYF. V gene TRBV7-2 combines with J gene TRBJ2-7; 7 nucleotides align to TRBD2. The V gene end was trimmed by 7 bases and the J gene end by 0 bases; junction bases not matched to a gene: 12. Germline CDR1 is SGHTA and CDR2 is FQGNSA. The CDR3 is 16 residues long.

The chain recombines TRBV5-1 with TRBJ2-3; 8 bases are shared with TRBD2. The V gene end was trimmed by 2 bases and the J gene end by 3 bases; junction bases not matched to a gene: 8. This CDR3 has 16 residues. Looked up from germline, CDR1 is SGHRS and CDR2 is YFSETQ. CDR3 in DNA: TGCGCCAGCAGCTTAGTCGGGAGGGCCATAACAGATACGCAGTATTTT. Its protein product is CASSLVGRAITDTQYF.

V gene TRBV11-2 combines with J gene TRBJ2-7; D possibly corresponds to TRBD2 (5 bases). This CDR3 is 11 amino acids long. Germline assignment: CDR1 SGHAT and CDR2 FQNNGV. Trimming shortened V by 4 bases and J by 8 bases, and 9 bases separated the two germline ends. The CDR3 DNA reads TGTGCCAGCAGCTCCGGAGGACAGCAGTACTTC. It yields the protein CASSSGGQQYF.

The chain is built from TRBV19 and TRBJ2-1; 9 bases line up with TRBD1. The junction had 5 bases not matched to a gene; V was cut back by 7 bases and J by 7 bases. The CDR3 is 13 amino acids. The germline gives CDR1 LNHDA, CDR2 SQIVND (reference sequence). CDR3 coding DNA: TGTGCCAGTAACGGACAGGGGCGGAATGAGCAGTTCTTC. Protein: CASNGQGRNEQFF.

The genes are TRBV28 and TRBJ2-3; 8 bases map to TRBD2. In germline, CDR1 is MDHEN, CDR2 SYDVKM. The V segment lost 2 bases and the J segment 4 bases; nucleotides outside the gene matches: 5. The CDR3 spans 15 residues. The CDR3 here is CASSLSTGGPDTQYF. The DNA of the CDR3 is TGTGCCAGCAGTTTAAGTACGGGGGGGCCAGATACGCAGTATTTT.

The chain is built from TRBV6-1 and TRBJ1-4; 10 bases are a match to TRBD1. CDR1 MNHNS and CDR2 SASEGT come from the germline V gene. The V gene end was trimmed by 4 bases and the J gene end by 2 bases; junction bases not matched to a gene: 1. The CDR3 consists of 15 residues. CDR3 amino acids: CASSGQGATNEKLFF. In DNA form, the CDR3 reads TGTGCCAGCAGTGGACAGGGGGCGACTAATGAAAAACTGTTTTTT.

Comment on this clone: The sample holds other DNA sequences that translate to the same CDR3. The chain links TRBV19 to TRBJ2-7; 10 nucleotides agree with TRBD2. CDR3 length: 15 amino acids. After removal of 1 base from V and 2 bases from J, the junction contained 2 bases not matched to a gene. CDR1 LNHDA and CDR2 SQIVND come from the germline V gene (reference sequence). The CDR3 bases are TGTGCCAGTAGTATAGCCACTAGCGGGACCTACGAGCAGTACTTC. The encoded protein is CASSIATSGTYEQYF.

The rearrangement joins TRBV25-1 to TRBJ2-1, with D perhaps matching TRBD2 (7 bases). Between the trimmed V and J ends, which lost 2 bases and 6 bases, there was a span of 14 bases. The CDR3 loop spans 15 amino acids. The V gene's germline CDR1 is MGHDK and CDR2 SYGVNS. The DNA for the CDR3 is TGTGCCAGCAGTGAAGGGGCGGGGGCGGGCAATGAGCAGTTCTTC. Translated, it gives CASSEGAGAGNEQFF.

The chain carries TRBV4-3 and TRBJ2-1; D ambiguous. From germline, CDR1 is LGHNA and CDR2 YSLEER. V was trimmed by 5 bases and J by 7 bases, leaving 18 bases between them. The CDR3 contains 15 residues. The CDR3 protein is CASSFDFEFGNEQFF. Here the CDR3 DNA reads TGCGCCAGCAGCTTCGACTTTGAGTTTGGGAATGAGCAGTTCTTC.

The V and J genes are TRBV10-3 and TRBJ2-1; D may be TRBD2 (6 bases). Germline CDR1 ENHRY, CDR2 SYGVKD. This CDR3 region has 17 residues. V dropped 2 bases and J dropped 0 bases, with 14 bases sitting between them. CDR3 nucleotides: TGTGCCATCAGTGAGGAGAGCGGGCGGTACTCCTACAATGAGCAGTTCTTC. Protein product: CAISEESGRYSYNEQFF.

This chain uses TRBV28 with TRBJ1-4; 7 bases fit TRBD1. Losses at the gene ends were 3 bases for V and 9 bases for J; bases not matched to a gene: 7. This CDR3 has 14 residues. Germline V lookup: CDR1 MDHEN, CDR2 SYDVKM. The DNA for the CDR3 is TGTGCCAGCAGTTTGGACAGGAGTGCGAAAAAACTGTTTTTT. Its protein product is CASSLDRSAKKLFF.

The chain couples TRBV19 to TRBJ2-2; 8 bases are a match to TRBD2. Trimming at V came to 6 bases and at J to 5 bases, leaving 11 bases not matched to a gene. The CDR3 spans 16 residues. Germline CDR1 LNHDA, CDR2 SQIVND (reference sequence). The CDR3 nucleotides are TGTGCCAGTAGAACGGGGGCGGGAGGTCGGACCGGGGAGCTGTTTTTT. Translated: CASRTGAGGRTGELFF.

The chain has TRBV29-1 and TRBJ2-3, with 9 bases identical to TRBD2. The CDR3 is made up of 16 amino acids. Per the germline V gene, CDR1 is SQVTM and CDR2 is ANQGSEA. Trimming removed 1 base from V and 4 bases from J; junction bases left unmatched: 9. The chain's CDR3 is CSVEAAGGGAPDTQYF. The CDR3 DNA is TGCAGCGTTGAAGCGGCGGGCGGGGGGGCCCCAGATACGCAGTATTTT.

The V gene is TRBV11-2, the J gene TRBJ2-7, with 8 bases lining up with TRBD1. The germline gives CDR1 SGHAT, CDR2 FQNNGV. V was clipped by 6 bases and J by 0 bases; unmatched bases: 4. The CDR3 contains 14 residues. CDR3 in DNA: TGTGCCAGCAGGGACAGGGTTCACTCCTACGAGCAGTACTTC. Protein sequence: CASRDRVHSYEQYF.

This chain connects TRBV6-5 to TRBJ2-1, with D hard to call. The CDR3 consists of 15 residues. V lost 6 bases and J 0 bases, leaving 12 bases between the germline ends. Germline-derived CDR1 and CDR2 are MNHEY and SVGAGI. CDR3 sequence (DNA): TGTGCCAGCAGCTTTACTCTTTTCTCCTACAATGAGCAGTTCTTC. Translation gives CASSFTLFSYNEQFF.

In DNA form, the CDR3 reads TGTGCCAGCAGCTTTGGGACAGGGTCCTACGAGCAGTACTTC. Translating it yields CASSFGTGSYEQYF. This chain joins TRBV5-4 and TRBJ2-7, with 9 bases that match TRBD1. The junction had 1 base not matched to a gene; V was cut back by 2 bases and J by 1 base. Per the germline V gene, CDR1 is SGHNT and CDR2 is YYREEE (reference sequence). This CDR3 region has 14 residues. Complete variable domain (other parts from reference TRBV5-4 and TRBJ2-7): ETGVTQSPTHLIKTRGQQVTLRCSSQSGHNTVSWYQQALGQGPQFIFQYYREEENGRGNFPPRFSGLQFPNYSSELNVNALELDDSALYLCASSFGTGSYEQYFGPGTRLTVT.

This clone was detected a few times. This chain joins TRBV28 and TRBJ2-5; 10 nucleotides align to TRBD2. Per the germline V gene, CDR1 is MDHEN and CDR2 is SYDVKM. The CDR3 contains 16 residues. Unmatched junction bases numbered 6, after V lost 5 bases and J lost 0 bases. CDR3 DNA sequence: TGTGCCAGCAGTCCTCAGACTAGCGGGTACCAAGAGACCCAGTACTTC. This sequence encodes CASSPQTSGYQETQYF.